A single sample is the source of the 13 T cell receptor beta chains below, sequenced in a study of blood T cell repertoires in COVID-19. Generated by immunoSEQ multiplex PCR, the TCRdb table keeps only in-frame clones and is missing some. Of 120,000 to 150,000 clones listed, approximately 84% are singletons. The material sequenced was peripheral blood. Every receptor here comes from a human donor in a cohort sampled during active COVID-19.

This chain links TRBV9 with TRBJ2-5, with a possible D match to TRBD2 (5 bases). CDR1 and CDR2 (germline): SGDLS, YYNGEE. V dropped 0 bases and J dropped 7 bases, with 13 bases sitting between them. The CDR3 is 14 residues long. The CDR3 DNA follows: TGTGCCAGCAGCGTAGATGGCCTAGCAGGGACCCAGTACTTC. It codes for CASSVDGLAGTQYF.

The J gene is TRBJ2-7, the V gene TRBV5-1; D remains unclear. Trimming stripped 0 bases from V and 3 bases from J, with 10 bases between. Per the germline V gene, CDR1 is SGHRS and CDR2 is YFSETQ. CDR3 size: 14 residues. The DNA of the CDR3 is TGCGCCAGCAGCTTGGGAAGAGGCAGCTACGAGCAGTACTTC. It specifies CASSLGRGSYEQYF. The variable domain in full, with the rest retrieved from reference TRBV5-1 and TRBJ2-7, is KAGVTQTPRYLIKTRGQQVTLSCSPISGHRSVSWYQQTPGQGLQFLFEYFSETQRNKGNFPGRFSGRQFSNSRSEMNVSTLELGDSALYLCASSLGRGSYEQYFGPGTRLTVT.

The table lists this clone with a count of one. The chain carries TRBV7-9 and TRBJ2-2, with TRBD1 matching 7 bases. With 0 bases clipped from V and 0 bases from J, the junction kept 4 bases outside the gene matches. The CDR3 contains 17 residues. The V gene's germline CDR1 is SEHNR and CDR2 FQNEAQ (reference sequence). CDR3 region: CASSLAPGQSNTGELFF. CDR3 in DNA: TGTGCCAGCAGCTTAGCGCCGGGACAGTCGAACACCGGGGAGCTGTTTTTT.

CDR3 sequence: CASSLSGQSSYEQYF. The CDR3 DNA is TGCGCCAGCAGCTTGAGTGGACAGAGCTCCTACGAGCAGTACTTC. This chain connects TRBV5-1 to TRBJ2-7, with D perhaps matching TRBD1 (6 bases). Germline lookup yields CDR1 SGHRS and CDR2 YFSETQ. The germline V and J ends were trimmed by 1 base and 0 bases, with 11 bases remaining between them. This CDR3 region has 15 residues.

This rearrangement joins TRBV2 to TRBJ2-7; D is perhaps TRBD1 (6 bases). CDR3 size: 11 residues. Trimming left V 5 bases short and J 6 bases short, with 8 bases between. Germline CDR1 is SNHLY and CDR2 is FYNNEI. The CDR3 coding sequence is TGTGCCAGCAGTAACAGGGTCGAGCAGTACTTC. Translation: CASSNRVEQYF.

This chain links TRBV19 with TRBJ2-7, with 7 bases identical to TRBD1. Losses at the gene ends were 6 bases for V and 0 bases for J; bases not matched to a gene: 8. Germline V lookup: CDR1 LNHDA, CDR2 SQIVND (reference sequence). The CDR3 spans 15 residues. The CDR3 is CASSSTGATSYEQYF. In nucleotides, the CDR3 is TGTGCCAGTAGCTCTACAGGGGCGACCTCCTACGAGCAGTACTTC.

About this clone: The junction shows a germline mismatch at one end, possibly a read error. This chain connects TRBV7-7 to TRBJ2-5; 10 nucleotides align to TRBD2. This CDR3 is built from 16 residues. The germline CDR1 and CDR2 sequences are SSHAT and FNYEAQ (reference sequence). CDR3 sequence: CASSIGMVAGGETQYF. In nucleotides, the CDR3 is TGTGCTAGCAGCATTGGGATGGTAGCGGGGGGAGAGACCCAGTACTTC. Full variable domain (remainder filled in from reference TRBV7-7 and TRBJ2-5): GAGVSQSPRYKVTKRGQDVTLRCDPISSHATLYWYQQALGQGPEFLTYFNYEAQPDKSGLPSDRFSAERPEGSISTLTIQRTEQRDSAMYRCASSIGMVAGGETQYFGPGTRLLVL.

For the CDR3, the DNA is TGTGCCAGCACAACTGGGACTACCGCAGATACGCAGTATTTT. Its protein product is CASTTGTTADTQYF. The V and J genes are TRBV2 and TRBJ2-3, with 7 bases identical to TRBD2. The germline V gene has CDR1 SNHLY and CDR2 FYNNEI. V shed 7 bases and J 4 bases; nucleotides not matched to a gene: 8. The CDR3 extends over 14 amino acids.

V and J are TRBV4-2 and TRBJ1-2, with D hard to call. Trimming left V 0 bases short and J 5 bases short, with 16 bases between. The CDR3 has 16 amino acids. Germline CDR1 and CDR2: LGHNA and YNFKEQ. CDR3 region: CASSQDSAGGGYGYTF. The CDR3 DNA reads TGTGCCAGCAGCCAAGATTCGGCAGGCGGAGGGTATGGCTACACCTTC.

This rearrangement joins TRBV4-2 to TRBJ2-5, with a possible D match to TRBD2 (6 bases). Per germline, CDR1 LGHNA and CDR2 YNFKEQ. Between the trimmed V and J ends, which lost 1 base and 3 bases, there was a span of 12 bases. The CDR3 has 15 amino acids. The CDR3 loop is CASSQVNTGEETQYF. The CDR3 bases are TGTGCCAGCAGCCAAGTTAATACGGGGGAAGAGACCCAGTACTTC.

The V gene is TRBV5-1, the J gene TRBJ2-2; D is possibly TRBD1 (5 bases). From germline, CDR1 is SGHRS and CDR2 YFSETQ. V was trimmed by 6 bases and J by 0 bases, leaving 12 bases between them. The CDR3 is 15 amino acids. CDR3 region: CASKTAISNTGELFF. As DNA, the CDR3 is TGCGCCAGCAAGACAGCCATCTCGAACACCGGGGAGCTGTTTTTT.

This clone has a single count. The CDR3 coding sequence is TGTGCCAGCAGCCTTCAGGTAGGATGGACTGAAGCTTTCTTT. Translation: CASSLQVGWTEAFF. The chain carries TRBV9 and TRBJ1-1; D not certain. Germline lookup yields CDR1 SGDLS and CDR2 YYNGEE. The V gene lost 4 bases and the J gene lost 5 bases, with 15 bases spanning the gap. The CDR3 has 14 residues.

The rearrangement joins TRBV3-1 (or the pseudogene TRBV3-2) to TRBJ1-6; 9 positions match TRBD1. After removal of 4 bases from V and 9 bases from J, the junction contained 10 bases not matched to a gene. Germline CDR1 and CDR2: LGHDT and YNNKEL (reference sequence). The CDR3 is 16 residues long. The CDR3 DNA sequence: TGTGCCAGCAGCCTCCTAGGGGGGACAGGGAGTTCACCCCTCCACTTT. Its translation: CASSLLGGTGSSPLHF.